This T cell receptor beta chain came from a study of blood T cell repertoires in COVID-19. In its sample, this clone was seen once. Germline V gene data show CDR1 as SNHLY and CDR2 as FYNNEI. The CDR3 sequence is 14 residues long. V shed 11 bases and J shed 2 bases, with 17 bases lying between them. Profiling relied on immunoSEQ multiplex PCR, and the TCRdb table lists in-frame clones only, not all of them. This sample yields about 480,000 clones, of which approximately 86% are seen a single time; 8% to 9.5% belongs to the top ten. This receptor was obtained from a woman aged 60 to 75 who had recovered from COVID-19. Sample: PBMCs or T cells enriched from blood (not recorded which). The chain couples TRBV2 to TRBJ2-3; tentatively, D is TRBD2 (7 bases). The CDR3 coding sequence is TGTGCCGCCCGGAGGGGGGGCAACACAGATACGCAGTATTTT. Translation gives CAARRGGNTDTQYF.